Below, one T cell receptor (beta chain) is given with its context. Its specificity is not known. The sample originates from a study of cytomegalovirus exposure and HLA in healthy donors. Study information: From HLA-typed donors, an early data release held around 80 million unique TCRs. Broader study findings: It was fewer than 200 TCR beta chains that were listed as cytomegalovirus-associated.

CDR1 is SEHNR and CDR2 is FQNEAQ in the germline V gene (reference sequence). CDR3 size: 17 residues. V shed 4 bases and J 4 bases; nucleotides not matched to a gene: 11. In the PCR, 60 Vbeta and 13 Jbeta primers were used. Profiling relied on immunoSEQ multiplex PCR, and the TCRdb table lists in-frame clones only, not all of them. This listing includes more than 200,000 clones. The rearrangement joins TRBV7-9 to TRBJ2-1; 9 bases align to TRBD2. The source of this sequence is a woman under 40 in good health and CMV-seropositive. Sequences were obtained from PBMCs. The CDR3 coding sequence is TGTGCCAGCAGCTCCCCCTACTCTAGCGGGACGTACAATGAGCAGTTCTTC. Translation: CASSSPYSSGTYNEQFF.